The rows below give T cell receptor beta chains drawn from one sample of a study of blood T cell repertoires in COVID-19. The protocol was immunoSEQ multiplex PCR, while the TCRdb copy is restricted to in-frame clones and leaves out a portion. The data show 90,000 to 100,000 clones, approximately 81% seen once. The sequenced sample consisted of peripheral blood. The receptors shown here come from a man in his 60s with acute or convalescent COVID-19. The CDR3 runs from the conserved cysteine through the conserved F or W. The D gene is left open where the match is weak. Size values are once, few and many counts, or a class for expanded clones, and some rows have none.

CASSPDRVYGYTF,TGTGCCAGCTCACCAGACAGGGTCTATGGCTACACCTTC,TRBJ1-2,TRBD1,13,TRBV18,once
CASSLDQVNTGELFF,TGCGCCAGCAGCTTGGATCAGGTCAACACCGGGGAGCTGTTTTTT,TRBJ2-2,NA,15,TRBV5-1,NA
CASSVGQAGTGELFF,TGTGCCAGCTCCGTGGGACAGGCCGGTACCGGGGAGCTGTTTTTT,TRBJ2-2,TRBD1,15,TRBV18,NA
CASGIQGANYNEQFF,TGCGCCAGCGGCATACAGGGGGCTAACTACAATGAGCAGTTCTTC,TRBJ2-1,TRBD1,15,TRBV4-1,NA
CASSEGNRYSNYGYTF,TGTGCCAGCAGTGAAGGGAACAGGTACTCTAACTATGGCTACACCTTC,TRBJ1-2,NA,16,TRBV25-1,NA
CASSVASSPNNEQFF,TGTGCCAGCAGCGTAGCTTCCTCCCCTAACAATGAGCAGTTCTTC,TRBJ2-1,NA,15,TRBV9,NA
CASSPGKGDTGELFF,TGTGCCAGCTCACCAGGGAAGGGAGACACCGGGGAGCTGTTTTTT,TRBJ2-2,NA,15,TRBV18,NA
CASSVQTGPDTQYF,TGTGCCAGCAGTGTACAGACAGGGCCAGATACGCAGTATTTT,TRBJ2-3,TRBD1,14,TRBV25-1,NA
CASSQDLGSPSSYNEQFF,TGTGCCAGCAGCCAAGATCTTGGTAGCCCGAGCTCCTACAATGAGCAGTTCTTC,TRBJ2-1,NA,18,TRBV4-2,NA
CASSQDLQGSGANVLTF,TGCGCCAGCAGCCAAGATCTACAGGGCTCTGGGGCCAACGTCCTGACTTTC,TRBJ2-6,NA,17,TRBV4-3,NA
CATSGEGHGYGYTF,TGTGCCACCAGTGGAGAGGGTCATGGCTATGGCTACACCTTC,TRBJ1-2,NA,14,TRBV24-1,NA
CASSAPGLAGSVSYEQYF,TGTGCCAGCAGTGCCCCGGGACTAGCGGGATCGGTTTCCTACGAGCAGTACTTC,TRBJ2-7,TRBD2,18,TRBV6-4,NA
CSASGTAVREQFF,TGCAGTGCTAGTGGGACTGCGGTGCGTGAGCAGTTCTTC,TRBJ2-1,NA,13,TRBV20-1,NA
CASSVVTAITDTQYF,TGTGCCAGCAGTGTTGTGACAGCCATCACAGATACGCAGTATTTT,TRBJ2-3,NA,15,TRBV2,once
CASSPRVRDEQFF,TGTGCCAGCAGCCCCCGGGTACGGGATGAGCAGTTCTTC,TRBJ2-1,NA,13,TRBV3-1/TRBV3-2,NA
CASSPLTGYGYTF,TGTGCCAGCTCACCACTGACAGGGTATGGCTACACCTTC,TRBJ1-2,TRBD1,13,TRBV18,few
CASSALQGPYEQYF,TGTGCCAGCAGTGCCTTACAGGGGCCCTACGAGCAGTACTTC,TRBJ2-7,TRBD1,14,TRBV2,NA
CASSSGQGAIGELFF,TGTGCCAGCAGCTCTGGACAGGGGGCGATCGGGGAGCTGTTTTTT,TRBJ2-2,TRBD1,15,TRBV7-2,NA
CASSFAGTGQHYGYTF,TGTGCCAGTAGTTTTGCCGGGACAGGTCAACACTATGGCTACACCTTC,TRBJ1-2,TRBD1,16,TRBV19,NA
CASSLSRTAGGTF,TGTGCCAGCAGCTTGTCCCGGACGGCCGGCGGGACCTTC,TRBJ1-2,NA,13,TRBV5-4,NA
CASSRGGSNTEAFF,TGTGCCAGCAGCCGAGGTGGCAGCAACACTGAAGCTTTCTTT,TRBJ1-1,NA,14,TRBV11-3,NA
CASSPRWGWDTEAFF,TGTGCCAGCAGCCCTCGGTGGGGCTGGGACACTGAAGCTTTCTTT,TRBJ1-1,NA,15,TRBV5-4,NA